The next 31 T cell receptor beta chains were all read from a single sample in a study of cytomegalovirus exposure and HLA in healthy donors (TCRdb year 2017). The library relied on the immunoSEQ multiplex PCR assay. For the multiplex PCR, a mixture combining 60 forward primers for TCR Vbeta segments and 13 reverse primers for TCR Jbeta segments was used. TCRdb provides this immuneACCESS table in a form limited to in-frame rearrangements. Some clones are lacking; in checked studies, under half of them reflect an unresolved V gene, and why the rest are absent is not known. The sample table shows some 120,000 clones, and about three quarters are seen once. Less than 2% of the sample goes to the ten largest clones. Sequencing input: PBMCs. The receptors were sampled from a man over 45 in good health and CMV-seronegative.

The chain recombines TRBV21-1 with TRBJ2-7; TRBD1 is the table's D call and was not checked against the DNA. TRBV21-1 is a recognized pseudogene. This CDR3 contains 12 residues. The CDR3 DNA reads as TGTGCCAGCAGCAAAGACACCTACGAGCAGTACTTC. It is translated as CASSKDTYEQYF.

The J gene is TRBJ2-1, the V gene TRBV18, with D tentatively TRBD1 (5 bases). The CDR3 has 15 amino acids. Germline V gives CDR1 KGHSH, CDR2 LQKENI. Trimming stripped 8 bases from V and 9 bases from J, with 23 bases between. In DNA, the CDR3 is TGTGCCAGCGTCCCGGCCACCTGGGGCTATGTTGAGCAGTTCTTC. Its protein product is CASVPATWGYVEQFF.

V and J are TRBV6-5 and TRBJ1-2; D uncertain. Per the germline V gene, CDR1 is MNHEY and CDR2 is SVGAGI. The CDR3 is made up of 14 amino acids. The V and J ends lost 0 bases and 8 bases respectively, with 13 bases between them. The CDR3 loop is CASSYSTKGGGYTF. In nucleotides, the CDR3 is TGTGCCAGCAGTTACTCGACGAAGGGCGGGGGCTACACCTTC.

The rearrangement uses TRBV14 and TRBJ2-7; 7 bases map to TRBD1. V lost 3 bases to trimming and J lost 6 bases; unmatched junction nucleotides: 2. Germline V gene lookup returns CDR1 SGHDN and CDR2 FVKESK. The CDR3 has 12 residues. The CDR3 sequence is CASSQHRGEQYV. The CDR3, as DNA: TGTGCCAGCAGCCAGCACAGGGGCGAGCAGTACGTC.

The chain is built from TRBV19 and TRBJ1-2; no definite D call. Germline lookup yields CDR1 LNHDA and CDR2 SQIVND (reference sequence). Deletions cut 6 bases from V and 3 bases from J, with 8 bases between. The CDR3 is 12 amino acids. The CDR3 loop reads CASRPDYYGYTF. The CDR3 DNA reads TGTGCCAGTAGGCCGGACTACTATGGCTACACCTTC. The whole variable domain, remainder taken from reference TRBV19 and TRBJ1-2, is DGGITQSPKYLFRKEGQNVTLSCEQNLNHDAMYWYRQDPGQGLRLIYYSQIVNDFQKGDIAEGYSVSREKKESFPLTVTSAQKNPTAFYLCASRPDYYGYTFGSGTRLTVV.

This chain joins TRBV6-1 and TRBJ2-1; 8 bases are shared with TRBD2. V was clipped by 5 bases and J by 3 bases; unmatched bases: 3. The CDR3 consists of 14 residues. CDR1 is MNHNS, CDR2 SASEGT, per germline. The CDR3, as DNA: TGTGCCAGCAGTCGGGGGGGAGTCTACAATGAGCAGTTCTTC. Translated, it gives CASSRGGVYNEQFF.

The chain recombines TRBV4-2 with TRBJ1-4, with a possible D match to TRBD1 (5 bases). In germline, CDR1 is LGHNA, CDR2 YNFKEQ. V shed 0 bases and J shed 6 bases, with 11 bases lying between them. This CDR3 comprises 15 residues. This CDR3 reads CASSQDHGGDEKLFF. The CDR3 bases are TGTGCCAGCAGCCAAGATCACGGGGGGGATGAAAAACTGTTTTTT.

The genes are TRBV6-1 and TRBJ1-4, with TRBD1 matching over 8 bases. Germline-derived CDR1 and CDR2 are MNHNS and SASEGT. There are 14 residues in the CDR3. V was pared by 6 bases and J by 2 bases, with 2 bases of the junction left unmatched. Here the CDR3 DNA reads TGTGCCAGCAGCCAGGGGGCGACTAATGAAAAACTGTTTTTT. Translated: CASSQGATNEKLFF.

The CDR3 sequence: CASSEGEGDEQYV. The CDR3 DNA reads as TGCGCCAGCAGTGAAGGGGAGGGGGACGAGCAGTACGTC. This rearrangement joins TRBV10-2 to TRBJ2-7; a possible D gene is TRBD2 (7 bases). Germline CDR1 is WSHSY and CDR2 is SAAADI. CDR3 size: 13 residues. With 3 bases removed from V and 5 bases from J, the gap between germline ends came to 11 bases.

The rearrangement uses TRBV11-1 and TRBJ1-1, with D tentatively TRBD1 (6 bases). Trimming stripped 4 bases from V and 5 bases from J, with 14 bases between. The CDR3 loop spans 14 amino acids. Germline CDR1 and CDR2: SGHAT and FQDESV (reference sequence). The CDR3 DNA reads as TGTGCCAGCAGCTCCGGAAGAGGGGGAACTGAAGCTTTCTTT. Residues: CASSSGRGGTEAFF.

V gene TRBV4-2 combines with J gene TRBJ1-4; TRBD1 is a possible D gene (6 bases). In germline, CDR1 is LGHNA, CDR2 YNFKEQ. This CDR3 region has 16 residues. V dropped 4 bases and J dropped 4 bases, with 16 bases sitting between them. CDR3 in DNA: TGTGCCAGCAGCCCACAGGGAGGGGAAGGTAATGAAAAACTGTTTTTT. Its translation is CASSPQGGEGNEKLFF.

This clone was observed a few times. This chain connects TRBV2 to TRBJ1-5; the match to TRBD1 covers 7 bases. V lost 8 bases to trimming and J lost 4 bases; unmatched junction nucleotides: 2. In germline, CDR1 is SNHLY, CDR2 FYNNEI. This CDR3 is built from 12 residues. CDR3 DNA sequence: TGTGCCAGCGCACAGGGGAATCAGCCCCAGCATTTT. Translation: CASAQGNQPQHF.

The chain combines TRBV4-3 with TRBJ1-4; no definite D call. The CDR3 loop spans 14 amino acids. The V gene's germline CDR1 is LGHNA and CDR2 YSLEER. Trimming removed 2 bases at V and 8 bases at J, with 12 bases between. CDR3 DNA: TGCGCCAGCAGCCAACATCCGGGAGCCGAAAAACTGTTTTTT. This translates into CASSQHPGAEKLFF.

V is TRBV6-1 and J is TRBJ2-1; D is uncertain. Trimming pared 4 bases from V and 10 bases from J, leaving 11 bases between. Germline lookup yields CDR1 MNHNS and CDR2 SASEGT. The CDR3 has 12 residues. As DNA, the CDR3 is TGTGCCAGCAGTGTTTCACGCGGCGAGCAGTTCTTC. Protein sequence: CASSVSRGEQFF.

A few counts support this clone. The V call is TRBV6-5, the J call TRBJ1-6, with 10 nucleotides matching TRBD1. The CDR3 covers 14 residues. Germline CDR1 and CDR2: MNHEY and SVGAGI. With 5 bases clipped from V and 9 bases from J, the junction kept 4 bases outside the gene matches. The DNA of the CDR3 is TGTGCCAGCAGTGGGACAGGGGAGAGTTCACCCCTCCACTTT. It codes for CASSGTGESSPLHF.

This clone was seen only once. For the CDR3, the DNA is TGTGCCAGCGGCCTCTATGGCTACACCTTC. This encodes CASGLYGYTF. V and J are TRBV28 and TRBJ1-2; D not resolved. This CDR3 contains 10 residues. The V and J ends lost 8 bases and 4 bases respectively, with 5 bases between them. The germline CDR1 and CDR2 sequences are MDHEN and SYDVKM.

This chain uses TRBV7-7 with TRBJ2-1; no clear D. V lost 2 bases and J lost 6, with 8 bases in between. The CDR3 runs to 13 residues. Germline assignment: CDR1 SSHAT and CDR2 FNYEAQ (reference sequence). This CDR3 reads CASSLFFGNEQFF. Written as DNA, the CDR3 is TGTGCCAGCAGCTTATTTTTCGGCAATGAGCAGTTCTTC.

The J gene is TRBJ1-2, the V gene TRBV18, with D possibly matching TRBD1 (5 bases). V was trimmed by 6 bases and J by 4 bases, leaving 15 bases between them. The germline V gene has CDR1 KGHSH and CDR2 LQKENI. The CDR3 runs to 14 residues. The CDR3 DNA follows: TGTGCCAGCTCCCATCTGGGGCAGTCCTATGGCTACACCTTC. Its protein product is CASSHLGQSYGYTF.

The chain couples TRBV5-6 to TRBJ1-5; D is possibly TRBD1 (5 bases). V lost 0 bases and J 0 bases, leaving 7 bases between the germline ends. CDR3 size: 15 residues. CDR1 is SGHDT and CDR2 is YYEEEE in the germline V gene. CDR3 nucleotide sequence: TGTGCCAGCAGCTTGGTGGGGCATAGCAATCAGCCCCAGCATTTT. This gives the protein CASSLVGHSNQPQHF. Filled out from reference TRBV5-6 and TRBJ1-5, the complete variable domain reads DAGVTQSPTHLIKTRGQQVTLRCSPKSGHDTVSWYQQALGQGPQFIFQYYEEEERQRGNFPDRFSGHQFPNYSSELNVNALLLGDSALYLCASSLVGHSNQPQHFGDGTRLSIL.

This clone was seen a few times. The CDR3 coding sequence is TGTGCCAGCAGCGGAACAGGGTTAGGAGAGACCCAGTACTTC. This codes for CASSGTGLGETQYF. The V gene is TRBV28, the J gene TRBJ2-5; the D gene is possibly TRBD1 (6 bases). The germline gives CDR1 MDHEN, CDR2 SYDVKM. The CDR3 contains 14 residues. Between the trimmed V and J ends, which lost 6 bases and 4 bases, there was a span of 15 bases.

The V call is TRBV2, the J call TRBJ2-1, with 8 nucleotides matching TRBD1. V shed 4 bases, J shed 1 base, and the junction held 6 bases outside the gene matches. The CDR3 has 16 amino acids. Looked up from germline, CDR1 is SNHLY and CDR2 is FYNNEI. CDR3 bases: TGTGCCAGCAGTGGTTCGGACAGGGTATCCTACAATGAGCAGTTCTTC. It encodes CASSGSDRVSYNEQFF.

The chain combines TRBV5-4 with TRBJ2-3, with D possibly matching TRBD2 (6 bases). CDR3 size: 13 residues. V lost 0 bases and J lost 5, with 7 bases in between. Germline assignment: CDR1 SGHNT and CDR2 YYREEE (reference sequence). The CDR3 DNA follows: TGTGCCAGCAGCTTGGACGGGGGAGATACGCAGTATTTT. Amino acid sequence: CASSLDGGDTQYF.

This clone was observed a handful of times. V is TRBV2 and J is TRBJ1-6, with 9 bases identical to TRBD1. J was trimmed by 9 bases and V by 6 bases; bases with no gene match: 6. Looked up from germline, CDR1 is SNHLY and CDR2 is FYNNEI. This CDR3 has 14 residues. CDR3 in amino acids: CASRSTGGVSPLHF. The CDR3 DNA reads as TGTGCCAGCAGAAGCACAGGGGGCGTTTCACCCCTCCACTTT.

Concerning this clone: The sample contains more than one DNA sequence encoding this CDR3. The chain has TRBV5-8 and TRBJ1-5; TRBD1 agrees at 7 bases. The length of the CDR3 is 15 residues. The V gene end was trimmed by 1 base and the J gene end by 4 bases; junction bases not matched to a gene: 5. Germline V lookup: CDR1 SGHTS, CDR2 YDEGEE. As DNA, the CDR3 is TGTGCCAGCAGCTTGAGGACAGGCTCAAATCAGCCCCAGCATTTT. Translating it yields CASSLRTGSNQPQHF.

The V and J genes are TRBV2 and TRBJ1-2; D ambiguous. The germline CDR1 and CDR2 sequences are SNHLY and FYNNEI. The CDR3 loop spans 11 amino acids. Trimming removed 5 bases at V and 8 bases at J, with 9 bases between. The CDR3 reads CASSYSLGYTF. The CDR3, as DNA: TGTGCCAGCAGTTACAGCCTCGGCTACACCTTC.

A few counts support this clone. CDR3 amino acids: CASSTYNEQFF. The CDR3 nucleotides are TGTGCCAGCAGCACATACAATGAGCAGTTCTTC. This rearrangement joins TRBV5-6 to TRBJ2-1; D gene ambiguous. Between the trimmed V and J ends, which lost 4 bases and 4 bases, there was a span of 3 bases. Germline V lookup: CDR1 SGHDT, CDR2 YYEEEE. CDR3 length equals 11 residues.

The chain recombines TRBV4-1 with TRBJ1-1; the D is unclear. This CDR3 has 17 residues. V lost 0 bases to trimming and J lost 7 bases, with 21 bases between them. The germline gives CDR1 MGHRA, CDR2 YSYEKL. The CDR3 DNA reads TGCGCCAGCAGCCAAGATTGGAAATCAATTAGAGGGATTGAAGCTTTCTTT. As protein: CASSQDWKSIRGIEAFF.

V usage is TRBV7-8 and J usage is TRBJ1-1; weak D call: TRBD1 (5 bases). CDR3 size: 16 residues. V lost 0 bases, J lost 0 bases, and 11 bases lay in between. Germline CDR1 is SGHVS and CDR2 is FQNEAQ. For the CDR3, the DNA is TGTGCCAGCAGCTTAGCGGCAGGGATCATGAACACTGAAGCTTTCTTT. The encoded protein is CASSLAAGIMNTEAFF.

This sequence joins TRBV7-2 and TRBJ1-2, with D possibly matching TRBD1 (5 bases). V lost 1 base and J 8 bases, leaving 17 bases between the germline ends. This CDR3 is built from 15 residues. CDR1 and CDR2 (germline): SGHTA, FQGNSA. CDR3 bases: TGTGCCAGCAGCTTAGACCCGGGGGGGGAGGGCGGCTACACCTTC. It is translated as CASSLDPGGEGGYTF.

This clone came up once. The DNA of the CDR3 is TGTGCCAGCAGCCAAGAGGATTTGGACAGGGAGCAGTACTTC. Its protein product is CASSQEDLDREQYF. The chain couples TRBV4-2 to TRBJ2-7; 7 positions match TRBD1. V shed 0 bases, J shed 7 bases, and the junction held 6 bases outside the gene matches. Germline V gene sequence: CDR1 LGHNA, CDR2 YNFKEQ. The CDR3 totals 14 residues.

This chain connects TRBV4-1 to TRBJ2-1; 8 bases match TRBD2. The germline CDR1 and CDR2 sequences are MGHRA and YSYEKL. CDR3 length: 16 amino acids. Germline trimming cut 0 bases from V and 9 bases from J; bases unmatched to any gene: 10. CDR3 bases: TGCGCCAGCAGCCAAGATAACGGGGGGGCCTTGGTTGAGCAGTTCTTC. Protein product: CASSQDNGGALVEQFF.